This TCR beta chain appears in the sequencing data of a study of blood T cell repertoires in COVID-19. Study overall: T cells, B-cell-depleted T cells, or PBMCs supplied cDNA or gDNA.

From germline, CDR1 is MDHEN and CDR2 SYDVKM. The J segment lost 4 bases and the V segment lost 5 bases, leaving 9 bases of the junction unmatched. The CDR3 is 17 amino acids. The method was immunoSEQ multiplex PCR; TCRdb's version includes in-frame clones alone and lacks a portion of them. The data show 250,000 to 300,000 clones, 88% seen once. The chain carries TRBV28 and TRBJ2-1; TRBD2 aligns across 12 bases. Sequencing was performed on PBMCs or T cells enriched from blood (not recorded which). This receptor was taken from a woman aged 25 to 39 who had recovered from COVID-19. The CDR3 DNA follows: TGTGCCAGCAGTCACTCACTAGCGGGAGGTTCTTACAATGAGCAGTTCTTC. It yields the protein CASSHSLAGGSYNEQFF.